The 17 T cell receptor beta chains below all came from one sample that was sequenced in a study of shared clonotypes between healthy human individuals. Produced via immunoSEQ multiplex PCR; TCRdb's table is partial and in-frame only. Altogether hundreds of thousands of clones are present, just over 75% being singletons, with the ten largest covering 12%. The sequenced sample consisted of PBMCs. The receptors stem from a middle-aged woman in good health. Some clones in this sample may be carry-over from other donors' samples.

The V gene is TRBV9, the J gene TRBJ1-1, with a tentative D call TRBD1 (6 bases). V lost 5 bases and J lost 4, with 15 bases in between. CDR1 SGDLS and CDR2 YYNGEE come from the germline V gene. The CDR3 contains 14 residues. As DNA, the CDR3 is TGTGCCAGCAGTCCATTACAGGGTGTCACTGAAGCTTTCTTT. Its translation is CASSPLQGVTEAFF.

The chain combines TRBV9 with TRBJ1-2; possible D gene TRBD1, 5 bases. The V gene's germline CDR1 is SGDLS and CDR2 YYNGEE. The V end lost 3 bases, the J end lost 6 bases, and 9 bases lay between the germline ends. The CDR3 consists of 12 residues. The CDR3 DNA sequence: TGTGCCAGCAGCGCCTTAGGGGATGGCTACACCTTC. Amino acids: CASSALGDGYTF.

J is TRBJ2-7 and V is TRBV4-1; TRBD2 aligns across 13 bases. TRBJ2-5 explains the end of the DNA better; the J call may be wrong. CDR1 and CDR2 (germline): MGHRA, YSYEKL. CDR3 length: 16 residues. CDR3 in DNA: TGCGCCAGCAGCCAAGGGACTAGCGGGAGAATGGAGACCCAGTACTTC. Translating it yields CASSQGTSGRMETQYF.

The CDR3 coding sequence is TGCGCCAGCAGCTCCGGGACTTCCACCGGGGAGCTGTTTTTT. It translates to CASSSGTSTGELFF. This chain joins TRBV5-1 and TRBJ2-2; D perhaps matches TRBD2 (6 bases). The CDR3 consists of 14 residues. Trimming pared 3 bases from V and 4 bases from J, leaving 10 bases between. The germline V gene has CDR1 SGHRS and CDR2 YFSETQ.

The chain carries TRBV11-3 and TRBJ1-1, with D uncertain. This CDR3 comprises 13 residues. With 1 base removed from V and 4 bases from J, the gap between germline ends came to 7 bases. Germline V gene data show CDR1 as SGHNT and CDR2 as YENEEA. The CDR3 is CASSLGSPTEAFF. DNA of the CDR3: TGTGCCAGCAGCTTAGGGTCCCCCACTGAAGCTTTCTTT.

This clone has only one observation. The chain couples TRBV18 to TRBJ2-1; D ambiguous. The CDR3 loop spans 13 amino acids. Trimming cost V 3 bases and J 9 bases, with 12 bases left between them. CDR1 is KGHSH, CDR2 LQKENI, per germline. The CDR3 DNA reads TGTGCCAGCTCACCCCCTTCCCTGACTGAGCAGTTCTTC. Protein product: CASSPPSLTEQFF.

This clone came up once. The rearrangement uses TRBV27 and TRBJ2-1, with 11 bases fitting TRBD2. The CDR3 is 15 residues long. Germline values: CDR1 MNHEY, CDR2 SMNVEV (reference sequence). With V trimmed by 2 bases and J by 8 bases, 5 bases remained unmatched. The CDR3 here is CASSLELAGAHEQFF. The CDR3 nucleotides read TGTGCCAGCAGTTTAGAACTAGCGGGAGCTCATGAGCAGTTCTTC.

This clone turned up a few times. The gene calls are TRBV7-6 and TRBJ2-1, with D tentatively TRBD1 (5 bases). Germline CDR1 and CDR2: SGHVS and FNYEAQ. V was shortened by 3 bases and J by 8 bases, with 8 bases between the two germline ends. The length of the CDR3 is 12 residues. As DNA, the CDR3 is TGTGCCAGCAGCTTTGTAGGGGATGAGCAGTTCTTC. Its protein product is CASSFVGDEQFF.

J is TRBJ1-5 and V is TRBV6-1, with TRBD1 matching 8 bases. This CDR3 has 15 amino acids. The V gene end was trimmed by 5 bases and the J gene end by 5 bases; junction bases not matched to a gene: 8. Germline V CDR1 and CDR2: MNHNS, SASEGT. For the CDR3, the DNA is TGTGCCAGCAGTCTGGACAGGGTCTCGTATCAGCCCCAGCATTTT. This encodes CASSLDRVSYQPQHF.

Details on this clone: The sample holds other DNA sequences that translate to the same CDR3. V and J are TRBV20-1 and TRBJ2-1; D remains ambiguous. The germline CDR1 and CDR2 sequences are DFQATT and SNEGSKA (reference sequence). The length of the CDR3 is 10 residues. With 6 bases removed from V and 3 bases from J, the gap between germline ends came to 3 bases. The CDR3 loop reads CSALYNEQFF. CDR3 sequence (DNA): TGCAGTGCCCTCTACAATGAGCAGTTCTTC.

The J gene is TRBJ1-3, the V gene TRBV18, with TRBD1 matching over 8 bases. CDR1 is KGHSH and CDR2 is LQKENI in the germline V gene. This CDR3 comprises 16 residues. V was clipped by 2 bases and J by 2 bases; unmatched bases: 5. CDR3 DNA sequence: TGTGCCAGCTCACCAAGCGGACAGGGCACTGGAAACACCATATATTTT. Encoded protein: CASSPSGQGTGNTIYF. The full variable domain, in which reference TRBV18 and TRBJ1-3 provide the parts outside the CDR3, is NAGVMQNPRHLVRRRGQEARLRCSPMKGHSHVYWYRQLPEEGLKFMVYLQKENIIDESGMPKERFSAEFPKEGPSILRIQQVVRGDSAAYFCASSPSGQGTGNTIYFGEGSWLTVV.

This clone occurred a few times. The J gene is TRBJ2-7, the V gene TRBV28, with D maybe TRBD2 (5 bases). The germline V and J ends were trimmed by 8 bases and 6 bases, with 20 bases remaining between them. Germline lookup yields CDR1 MDHEN and CDR2 SYDVKM. The CDR3 sequence is 14 residues long. The CDR3 is CASCRNRGSAEQYF. The CDR3, as DNA: TGTGCCAGCTGCCGGAACCGGGGATCAGCCGAGCAGTACTTC.

V and J are TRBV21-1 and TRBJ2-3; the table's D gene call, TRBD1, was not cross checked with the DNA. TRBV21-1 is noted as a pseudogene. This CDR3 is 15 amino acids long. The chain's CDR3 is CASSKRAGDTDTQYF. CDR3 DNA: TGTGCCAGCAGCAAAAGGGCAGGGGACACAGATACGCAGTATTTT.

The gene calls are TRBV5-1 and TRBJ1-4; possible D gene TRBD1, 5 bases. Germline CDR1 reads SGHRS; CDR2 reads YFSETQ. The length of the CDR3 is 13 residues. Trimming shortened V by 4 bases and J by 6 bases, and 10 bases separated the two germline ends. The CDR3 DNA is TGCGCCAGCAGCAGGGACGCCTATGAAAAACTGTTTTTT. Its translation is CASSRDAYEKLFF.

This clone was observed a handful of times. This chain joins TRBV10-3 and TRBJ2-7; 9 positions agree with TRBD2. Germline V gene sequence: CDR1 ENHRY, CDR2 SYGVKD. After removal of 0 bases from V and 3 bases from J, the junction contained 6 bases not matched to a gene. The CDR3 length is 16 residues. The CDR3 sequence: CAISESSGRIGYEQYF. DNA for the CDR3: TGTGCCATCAGTGAGTCAAGCGGGAGGATCGGCTACGAGCAGTACTTC.

J is TRBJ2-7 and V is TRBV7-8, with 11 bases matching TRBD2. The CDR3 runs 17 residues. Germline CDR1 SGHVS, CDR2 FQNEAQ. The V and J ends lost 4 bases and 4 bases, in that order; junction bases with no gene match: 12. The chain's CDR3 is CASSSISSGRRRYEQYF. Here the CDR3 DNA reads TGTGCCAGCAGCTCAATCTCTAGCGGGAGGAGGAGGTACGAGCAGTACTTC.

This chain uses TRBV2 with TRBJ2-6, with D unclear. Germline V gives CDR1 SNHLY, CDR2 FYNNEI. V lost 7 bases and J 1 base, leaving 8 bases between the germline ends. The CDR3 is made up of 14 amino acids. As DNA, the CDR3 is TGTGCCAGCAATGTTGGGTCTGGGGCCAACGTCCTGACTTTC. Translation: CASNVGSGANVLTF.